Each of the 18 T cell receptor beta chains below was sequenced from the same sample in a study of neoadjuvant anti-PD-1 for oral cavity cancer. Sequenced by immunoSEQ multiplex PCR; TCRdb stores in-frame clones only, minus some. The top ten hold 2% to 2.5% of the sample, which has around 13,000 clones, roughly 70% seen once. Sequencing used PBMCs, obtained before nivolumab (anti-PD-1) treatment. Receptors originate from a person aged 40 to 85 with oral cavity squamous cell carcinoma.

The chain has TRBV11-2 and TRBJ2-4; 7 nucleotides line up with TRBD2. Germline V lookup: CDR1 SGHAT, CDR2 FQNNGV. CDR3 length: 14 residues. V lost 2 bases to trimming and J lost 9 bases; unmatched junction nucleotides: 7. For the CDR3, the DNA is TGTGCCAGCAGCTTATCTCGGGGGGAGGCCATTCAGTACTTC. This encodes CASSLSRGEAIQYF. Full variable domain (outside the CDR3, taken from reference TRBV11-2 and TRBJ2-4): EAGVAQSPRYKIIEKRQSVAFWCNPISGHATLYWYQQILGQGPKLLIQFQNNGVVDDSQLPKDRFSAERLKGVDSTLKIQPAKLEDSAVYLCASSLSRGEAIQYFGAGTRLSVL.

This clone has only a few counts. This rearrangement joins TRBV25-1 to TRBJ1-6, with 7 bases that match TRBD1. This CDR3 is 15 amino acids long. Germline V gene sequence: CDR1 MGHDK, CDR2 SYGVNS. Trimming took 1 base from V and 12 from J; bases not matched to a gene: 9. DNA of the CDR3: TGTGCCAGCAGTGAATGGGCAGGGGGTATAGAACCCCTCCACTTT. This encodes CASSEWAGGIEPLHF.

V gene TRBV19 combines with J gene TRBJ2-1; possible D gene TRBD1, 5 bases. This CDR3 region has 14 residues. Trimming left V 5 bases short and J 0 bases short, with 8 bases between. The V gene's germline CDR1 is LNHDA and CDR2 SQIVND (reference sequence). The CDR3 loop reads CASSGAVSYNEQFF. For the CDR3, the DNA is TGTGCCAGTAGTGGGGCTGTCTCCTACAATGAGCAGTTCTTC.

The chain joins TRBV6-4 to TRBJ2-3; possible D gene TRBD1, 7 bases. The CDR3 covers 15 residues. Deletions cut 2 bases from V and 0 bases from J, with 9 bases between. Per germline, CDR1 MRHNA and CDR2 SNTAGT. CDR3 in amino acids: CASSDQGGSTDTQYF. The CDR3, as DNA: TGTGCCAGCAGTGACCAGGGGGGTAGCACAGATACGCAGTATTTT.

V gene TRBV6-1 combines with J gene TRBJ1-2; TRBD1 matches 8 bases. The V gene end was trimmed by 2 bases and the J gene end by 6 bases; junction bases not matched to a gene: 5. The germline gives CDR1 MNHNS, CDR2 SASEGT. CDR3 length equals 14 residues. The CDR3 bases are TGTGCCAGCAGTGAACCAGGGGGCTGGAATGGCTACACCTTC. Translated, it gives CASSEPGGWNGYTF.

This clone appeared a few times. CDR3 sequence: CASSEHNTGELFF. CDR3 bases: TGTGCCAGCAGCGAACATAACACCGGGGAGCTGTTTTTT. The chain has TRBV14 and TRBJ2-2; D ambiguous. CDR1 is SGHDN, CDR2 FVKESK, per germline. Trimming pared 5 bases from V and 2 bases from J, leaving 6 bases between. The CDR3 covers 13 residues.

This chain uses TRBV6-5 with TRBJ1-1, with D uncertain. Per germline, CDR1 MNHEY and CDR2 SVGAGI. The CDR3 is 10 residues long. Trimming cost V 5 bases and J 8 bases, with 6 bases left between them. As DNA, the CDR3 is TGTGCCAGCAGTCGGCAGGAAGCTTTCTTT. It codes for CASSRQEAFF.

This chain joins TRBV6-4 and TRBJ2-3, with TRBD1 matching over 7 bases. The CDR3 runs to 14 residues. Germline V CDR1 and CDR2: MRHNA, SNTAGT. Losses at the gene ends were 0 bases for V and 3 bases for J; bases not matched to a gene: 0. The CDR3 here is CASSDSRGTDTQYF. In nucleotides, the CDR3 is TGTGCCAGCAGTGACTCCAGGGGGACAGATACGCAGTATTTT.

J is TRBJ2-1 and V is TRBV5-3; tentatively, D is TRBD1 (6 bases). TRBV5-3 has ORF status, its function being uncertain. This CDR3 region has 23 residues. Trimming removed 0 bases from V and 3 bases from J, with 34 bases in between. The CDR3 DNA follows: TGTGCCAGAAGCTTGGAGGTGGAGGATGAGGGGGTGTCCTTCGTAGGGGTCTACAATGAGCAGTTCTTC. Translation: CARSLEVEDEGVSFVGVYNEQFF.

The rearrangement joins TRBV4-1 to TRBJ1-4; 10 positions match TRBD1. Trimming removed 3 bases from V and 7 bases from J; junction bases left unmatched: 2. In germline, CDR1 is MGHRA, CDR2 YSYEKL. The CDR3 is 14 amino acids. The CDR3 loop is CASSHGTGVEKLFF. The CDR3 DNA is TGCGCCAGCAGCCACGGGACAGGGGTTGAAAAACTGTTTTTT.

This chain uses TRBV2 with TRBJ1-5; possible D gene TRBD1, 5 bases. CDR3 length: 14 residues. CDR1 is SNHLY and CDR2 is FYNNEI in the germline V gene. V was shortened by 7 bases and J by 0 bases, with 10 bases between the two germline ends. CDR3 nucleotides: TGTGCCAGCAAAGACAGTAATAGCAATCAGCCCCAGCATTTT. It specifies CASKDSNSNQPQHF. The variable domain in full, with the rest retrieved from reference TRBV2 and TRBJ1-5, is EPEVTQTPSHQVTQMGQEVILRCVPISNHLYFYWYRQILGQKVEFLVSFYNNEISEKSEIFDDQFSVERPDGSNFTLKIRSTKLEDSAMYFCASKDSNSNQPQHFGDGTRLSIL.

The chain couples TRBV6-5 to TRBJ1-5, with 8 positions matching TRBD1. The V gene end was trimmed by 7 bases and the J gene end by 0 bases; junction bases not matched to a gene: 5. Germline V gene sequence: CDR1 MNHEY, CDR2 SVGAGI. The CDR3 runs 15 residues. The CDR3 DNA sequence: TGTGCCAGCAAGTCAGGGGGCAATAGCAATCAGCCCCAGCATTTT. Translating gives CASKSGGNSNQPQHF.

This rearrangement joins TRBV7-9 to TRBJ2-7, with 8 bases that match TRBD2. Germline V gene data show CDR1 as SEHNR and CDR2 as FQNEAQ (reference sequence). The CDR3 length is 15 residues. V gave up 4 bases and J gave up 1 base; unmatched junction bases: 6. Here the CDR3 reads CASSSSLAASYEQYF. For the CDR3, the DNA is TGTGCCAGCAGCTCGTCACTAGCGGCTTCCTACGAGCAGTACTTC.

V usage is TRBV4-1 and J usage is TRBJ2-1; 11 bases line up with TRBD2. The CDR3 covers 19 residues. Germline CDR1 reads MGHRA; CDR2 reads YSYEKL. With V trimmed by 1 base and J by 1 base, 9 bases remained unmatched. DNA of the CDR3: TGCGCCAGCAGCCAAGGGAGGATTAGCGGGAGGGATTCCTACAATGAGCAGTTCTTC. Amino acid sequence: CASSQGRISGRDSYNEQFF.

The sample holds a few counts of this clone. The V call is TRBV9, the J call TRBJ2-2; a weak D match, TRBD2 (5 bases). There are 13 residues in the CDR3. Trimming took 4 bases from V and 5 from J, leaving 9 bases between them. The germline gives CDR1 SGDLS, CDR2 YYNGEE. The CDR3 reads CASSPRRTGELFF. CDR3 nucleotide sequence: TGTGCCAGCAGCCCAAGGAGGACCGGGGAGCTGTTTTTT.

The chain recombines TRBV29-1 with TRBJ1-1, with D possibly being TRBD1 (5 bases). Germline V gives CDR1 SQVTM, CDR2 ANQGSEA. The CDR3 runs to 12 residues. Trimming cost V 7 bases and J 11 bases, with 20 bases left between them. The CDR3 loop is CSARDLRFEAFF. CDR3 coding DNA: TGCAGCGCCCGGGACCTCCGGTTCGAGGCTTTCTTT.

The chain combines TRBV7-9 with TRBJ2-5, with D unclear. Germline CDR1 and CDR2: SEHNR and FQNEAQ (reference sequence). V lost 3 bases, J lost 3 bases, and 11 bases lay in between. The CDR3 covers 14 residues. The DNA of the CDR3 is TGTGCCAGCAGCTTTGGAATAGTTAAAGAGACCCAGTACTTC. Residues: CASSFGIVKETQYF.

The CDR3 bases are TGTGCCAGCAGCCAAGGATTTGGGGGGCGAAGCTCCTACAATGAGCAGTTCTTC. Protein: CASSQGFGGRSSYNEQFF. The chain has TRBV14 and TRBJ2-1; D might be TRBD1 or TRBD2, each matching 6 bases. CDR3 length: 18 residues. Germline values: CDR1 SGHDN, CDR2 FVKESK. Trimming shortened V by 1 base and J by 0 bases, and 16 bases separated the two germline ends.